This T cell receptor beta chain was observed in a study of blood T cell repertoires in COVID-19. At the level of the study: Material from acute and convalescent COVID-19 was sourced from the United States, Italy and Spain. T cells, B-cell-depleted T cells, or PBMCs supplied cDNA or gDNA.

CDR1 and CDR2 from the germline V gene are MGHDK and SYGVNS. This CDR3 comprises 16 residues. The ends lost 3 bases at V and 8 bases at J; junction bases unmatched: 15. As originally analysed: Reference gene primer amplification yielded estimated nucleated cell counts. Assay used: immunoSEQ multiplex PCR; TCRdb lists only in-frame clones, some missing. V and J calls and clone size are those listed in that table; D and trimming were worked out from the DNA. The sample lists about 400,000 clones, more than 75% occurring once. Sequenced: peripheral blood. The clonotype originates from a human donor in a cohort sampled during active COVID-19. This sequence joins TRBV25-1 and TRBJ1-2; 7 bases match TRBD1. The CDR3 sequence is CASSDPTGPALRGYTF. In DNA, the CDR3 is TGTGCCAGCAGTGACCCGACAGGGCCGGCGCTTCGAGGCTACACCTTC.